These 10 T cell receptor beta chains originate from one sample sequenced in a study of blood T cell repertoires in COVID-19. The assay was immunoSEQ multiplex PCR, and TCRdb's table has in-frame clones only and misses some. The table records 28,000 or so clones, about 91% of them present only once. Input material: peripheral blood. These receptors all come from a human donor in a cohort sampled during active COVID-19.

The CDR3 DNA is TGTGCCAGCAGTTTTGGTCTGGATGGAGATGGCTACACCTTC. Protein sequence: CASSFGLDGDGYTF. The rearrangement links TRBV7-9 to TRBJ1-2; D unresolved. V was shortened by 6 bases and J by 6 bases, with 17 bases between the two germline ends. Germline CDR1 is SEHNR and CDR2 is FQNEAQ (reference sequence). The CDR3 loop spans 14 amino acids.

Here the CDR3 reads CASSQGTEAFF. In DNA, the CDR3 is TGTGCCAGCAGTCAGGGTACTGAAGCTTTCTTT. The chain links TRBV6-2 or TRBV6-3 to TRBJ1-1; perhaps TRBD1 as D (5 bases). Germline V gene lookup returns CDR1 MNHEY and CDR2 SVGEGT. The CDR3 has 11 amino acids. V gave up 5 bases and J gave up 5 bases, with 6 bases separating them.

The gene calls are TRBV6-4 and TRBJ2-2, with 8 bases matching TRBD2. This CDR3 is built from 19 residues. Germline V lookup: CDR1 MRHNA, CDR2 SNTAGT. V was clipped by 3 bases and J by 5 bases; unmatched bases: 17. Here the CDR3 reads CASSEVQRGPLLRTGELFF. In DNA, the CDR3 is TGTGCCAGCAGTGAGGTCCAGCGGGGGCCTCTACTTCGGACCGGGGAGCTGTTTTTT.

The V and J genes are TRBV7-9 and TRBJ2-1, with a possible D match to TRBD1 (6 bases). CDR1 SEHNR and CDR2 FQNEAQ come from the germline V gene (reference sequence). The V gene lost 2 bases and the J gene lost 2 bases, with 10 bases spanning the gap. This CDR3 comprises 15 residues. This CDR3 reads CASSLRNRAYNEQFF. The DNA of the CDR3 is TGTGCCAGCAGCTTACGGAACAGGGCCTACAATGAGCAGTTCTTC.

The gene calls are TRBV19 and TRBJ1-1; a weak D match, TRBD1 (6 bases). This CDR3 is 14 amino acids long. The V end was cut by 5 bases, the J end by 5 bases, with 15 bases between. Germline CDR1 is LNHDA and CDR2 is SQIVND (reference sequence). The CDR3 DNA follows: TGTGCCAGTAGTCCCTGGGGGCGCGGGACTGAAGCTTTCTTT. This encodes CASSPWGRGTEAFF. Filled out from reference TRBV19 and TRBJ1-1, the complete variable domain reads DGGITQSPKYLFRKEGQNVTLSCEQNLNHDAMYWYRQDPGQGLRLIYYSQIVNDFQKGDIAEGYSVSREKKESFPLTVTSAQKNPTAFYLCASSPWGRGTEAFFGQGTRLTVV.

The chain uses TRBV7-6 and TRBJ2-5; 8 bases match TRBD2. Germline CDR1 SGHVS, CDR2 FNYEAQ. This CDR3 comprises 15 residues. The V and J ends lost 4 bases and 4 bases, in that order; junction bases with no gene match: 8. This CDR3 reads CASSSTTGGRETQYF. The CDR3 nucleotides are TGTGCCAGCAGCTCTACGACGGGGGGGCGAGAGACCCAGTACTTC.

The chain joins TRBV5-1 to TRBJ1-3; D is ambiguous. This CDR3 is built from 14 residues. CDR1 is SGHRS, CDR2 YFSETQ, per germline. With 2 bases removed from V and 0 bases from J, the gap between germline ends came to 6 bases. CDR3 DNA: TGCGCCAGCAGCTTTACAGACTCTGGAAACACCATATATTTT. This codes for CASSFTDSGNTIYF.

The chain uses TRBV5-1 and TRBJ1-3, with TRBD1 matching 8 bases. In germline, CDR1 is SGHRS, CDR2 YFSETQ. The CDR3 has 15 amino acids. The V gene end was trimmed by 0 bases and the J gene end by 3 bases; junction bases not matched to a gene: 2. CDR3 sequence reads: CASSLATGGGNTIYF. The CDR3 DNA is TGCGCCAGCAGCTTGGCTACAGGGGGTGGAAACACCATATATTTT.

V is TRBV3-1 (or the pseudogene TRBV3-2) and J is TRBJ2-5; D may be TRBD2 (7 bases). Germline V CDR1 and CDR2: LGHDT, YNNKEL (reference sequence). CDR3 length equals 16 residues. Trimming pared 0 bases from V and 5 bases from J, leaving 16 bases between. The CDR3, as DNA: TGTGCCAGCAGCCAAGATCTCCGGAAGGGGGGGGAGACCCAGTACTTC. It is translated as CASSQDLRKGGETQYF.

This chain uses TRBV7-3 with TRBJ2-1; TRBD2 matches at 11 bases. The ends lost 5 bases at V and 9 bases at J; junction bases unmatched: 9. The germline gives CDR1 SGHTA, CDR2 FQGTGA. CDR3 length equals 15 residues. In nucleotides, the CDR3 is TGTGCCAGCAGCCATAGCGGGGGGGCTGGCGGTGAGCAGTTCTTC. Translation: CASSHSGGAGGEQFF.